Listed here are 6 T cell receptor beta chains from one sample, sequenced in a study of blood T cells in healthy people across ages. The second PCR ran roughly 7 to 11 cycles with a sample-barcoded 5' primer and J-beta primers. TCRdb re-analysed the 5' RACE reads in MiXCR, keeping a single row per CDR3 protein. Of around 1,600,000 distinct CDR3 sequences detected, about 42% appear once; the ten largest clones hold about 4%. The sequenced sample consisted of blood. These receptors all come from a woman younger than 35 in good health.

J is TRBJ1-2 and V is TRBV27, with 7 bases identical to TRBD1. There are 12 residues in the CDR3. Germline V CDR1 and CDR2: MNHEY, SMNVEV (reference sequence). The ends lost 5 bases at V and 7 bases at J; junction bases unmatched: 4. CDR3 amino acids: CASSVTGSGYTF. DNA of the CDR3: TGTGCCAGCAGTGTGACAGGGAGTGGCTACACCTTC.

The gene calls are TRBV29-1 and TRBJ1-1; TRBD1 is a possible D gene (5 bases). The length of the CDR3 is 15 residues. The ends were cut back, 0 bases at V and 2 bases at J, with 13 bases in the middle. Germline CDR1 is SQVTM and CDR2 is ANQGSEA. The chain's CDR3 is CSVEERAGTNTEAFF. The DNA of the CDR3 is TGCAGCGTTGAAGAGAGGGCAGGGACTAACACTGAAGCTTTCTTT.

This clonotype has only a few counts. The V and J genes are TRBV7-2 and TRBJ2-5; tentative D call: TRBD1 (5 bases). Trimming pared 4 bases from V and 5 bases from J, leaving 14 bases between. In germline, CDR1 is SGHTA, CDR2 FQGNSA. The CDR3 totals 14 residues. The CDR3 nucleotides read TGTGCCAGCAGCTCGAGACAGCCTCAGGAGACCCAGTACTTC. Residues: CASSSRQPQETQYF.

In this sample, this clonotype turned up many times. The gene calls are TRBV6-5 and TRBJ2-7; no clear D gene. The CDR3 has 15 residues. CDR1 MNHEY and CDR2 SVGAGI come from the germline V gene. The V and J ends lost 2 bases and 3 bases respectively, with 14 bases between them. The chain's CDR3 is CASSYLGSRSYEQYF. CDR3 in DNA: TGTGCCAGCAGTTACCTAGGCTCAAGGAGCTACGAGCAGTACTTC.

The chain is built from TRBV5-5 and TRBJ1-2; 7 positions match TRBD1. The CDR3 runs 15 residues. From germline, CDR1 is SGHKS and CDR2 YYEKEE (reference sequence). The junction had 10 bases not matched to a gene; V was cut back by 0 bases and J by 8 bases. CDR3 in amino acids: CASSLAITGARGYTF. In DNA form, the CDR3 reads TGTGCCAGCAGCTTGGCCATAACAGGGGCGCGGGGCTACACCTTC.

V gene TRBV4-2 combines with J gene TRBJ2-5; D uncertain. The DNA end lines up better with TRBJ2-7; the J call may be wrong. Germline CDR1 reads LGHNA; CDR2 reads YNFKEQ. This CDR3 has 12 amino acids. The CDR3 sequence is CASSDSGVEQYF. The CDR3 nucleotides are TGTGCCAGCAGCGATTCTGGGGTCGAGCAGTACTTC.